This TCR beta chain is from a study of cytotoxic CD8 clonotypes in ibrutinib-treated CLL. Study at large: The cohort had 10 to 11 relapsed/refractory and over 14 treatment-naive patients, around 18 IGHV unmutated.

The V gene lost 0 bases and the J gene lost 7 bases, with 16 bases spanning the gap. The germline V gene has CDR1 SGHRS and CDR2 YFSETQ. The CDR3 consists of 15 residues. Clones were read by immunoSEQ multiplex PCR, and TCRdb kept only the in-frame ones, dropping some. The table has just over 35,000 clones, 71% seen once. Here the sequenced sample was PBMCs, taken at disease progression, from a patient treated with ibrutinib. This chain joins TRBV5-1 and TRBJ2-5, with a weak D call TRBD1 (6 bases). This TCR was recovered from a human donor with chronic lymphocytic leukemia. CDR3: CASSLETGIGGTQYF. CDR3 in DNA: TGCGCCAGCAGCTTGGAAACAGGGATTGGGGGGACCCAGTACTTC.